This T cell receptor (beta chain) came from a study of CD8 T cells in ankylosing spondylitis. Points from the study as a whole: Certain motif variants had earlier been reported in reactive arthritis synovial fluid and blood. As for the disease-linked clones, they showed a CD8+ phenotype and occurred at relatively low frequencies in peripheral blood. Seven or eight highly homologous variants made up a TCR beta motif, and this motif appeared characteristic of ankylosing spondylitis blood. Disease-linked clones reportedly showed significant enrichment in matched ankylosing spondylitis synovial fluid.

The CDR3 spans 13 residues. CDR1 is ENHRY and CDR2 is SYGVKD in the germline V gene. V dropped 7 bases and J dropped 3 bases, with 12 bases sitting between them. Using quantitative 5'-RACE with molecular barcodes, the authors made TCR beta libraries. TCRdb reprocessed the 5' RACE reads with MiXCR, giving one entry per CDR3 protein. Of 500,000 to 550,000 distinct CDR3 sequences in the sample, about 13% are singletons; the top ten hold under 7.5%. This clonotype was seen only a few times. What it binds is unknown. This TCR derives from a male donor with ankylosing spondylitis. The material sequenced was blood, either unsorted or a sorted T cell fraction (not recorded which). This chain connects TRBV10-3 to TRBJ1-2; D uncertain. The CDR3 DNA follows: TGTGCCATCACCTCTGGGCGGGACTATGGCTACACCTTC. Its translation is CAITSGRDYGYTF.